This T cell receptor beta chain was identified during a study of blood T cell repertoires in COVID-19. Overall study context: T cells, B-cell-depleted T cells, or PBMCs provided the cDNA or gDNA that served as material.

V gave up 2 bases and J gave up 1 base, with 3 bases separating them. Germline CDR1 reads SQVTM; CDR2 reads ANQGSEA. The CDR3 totals 11 residues. The participants were between about 18 and 90 years old and came from some 25 US areas. For recovered donors of Cohort 3, there were two negative PCRs, clearance, or symptom resolution. Authors' processing steps: Amplification of reference gene primers was used by the study to estimate nucleated cell counts. Profiling relied on immunoSEQ multiplex PCR, and the TCRdb table lists in-frame clones only, not all of them. The V and J calls and clone size were taken over from that table, and D and trimming were inferred from the DNA. Of hundreds of thousands of clones in the sample, 75% to 90% were seen once.

This clonotype originated in a man aged 18 to 29 who had recovered from COVID-19. J is TRBJ2-7 and V is TRBV29-1, with D uncertain. The sequencing sample was made of PBMCs or T cells enriched from blood (not recorded which). The CDR3 coding sequence is TGCAGCGTTGAACAGTCCTACGAGCAGTACTTC. Its protein is CSVEQSYEQYF.